Listed below are T cell receptor beta chains from one sample, sequenced in a study of blood T cell repertoires in COVID-19. Here immunoSEQ multiplex PCR was the method, and the copy in TCRdb shows in-frame clones only, minus some. The table shows 490,000 or so clones, with 75% to 90% occurring only once. The sample consisted of PBMCs or T cells enriched from blood (not recorded which). The source of these receptors is a woman aged 55-75 years who had recovered from COVID-19. CDR3s include the opening cysteine and the closing phenylalanine or tryptophan. The order of the fields is V gene, J gene, D gene, clone size, CDR3 length, CDR3 DNA, CDR3 protein. A D gene is named only where the DNA matches it firmly. Clone sizes are given selectively: once, few, many, or a class where the clone is expanded.

TRBV5-6	TRBJ1-1	-	-	17	TGTGCCAGCAGCTTGGGTCAGGTAGGGACACGGAACACTGAAGCTTTCTTT	CASSLGQVGTRNTEAFF
TRBV5-1	TRBJ1-2	-	-	15	TGCGCCAGCACCTCGGAGCCAGGGAACTTCTATGGCTACACCTTC	CASTSEPGNFYGYTF
TRBV7-2	TRBJ1-2	-	-	15	TGTGCCAGCAGCACCCAATCTGTTAGCCCTTCGGGCTACACCTTC	CASSTQSVSPSGYTF
TRBV21-1	TRBJ2-3	-	-	13	TGTGCCAGCAGCAGGGGGCAGACAGATACGCAGTATTTT	CASSRGQTDTQYF
TRBV19	TRBJ1-2	TRBD1	-	15	TGTGCCAGTAGTCTCGACAGGGGGCATTTGGATGGCTACACCTTC	CASSLDRGHLDGYTF
TRBV6-5	TRBJ1-2	-	-	11	TGTGCCAGCACCCAAGGAGGCGGCTACACCTTC	CASTQGGGYTF
TRBV9	TRBJ2-1	TRBD2	-	15	TGTGCCAGCAGCGTAGCTAGCGGGGGGGCCATTGAGCAGTTCTTC	CASSVASGGAIEQFF
TRBV5-4	TRBJ2-5	-	once	17	TGTGCCAGCACCCTGGGGGGGGCGCAGGTTACTAAAGAGACCCAGTACTTC	CASTLGGAQVTKETQYF
TRBV5-1	TRBJ2-2	-	-	15	TGCGCCAGCAGCTTTGGAGGGGGCACGACCGGGGAGCTGTTTTTT	CASSFGGGTTGELFF
TRBV19	TRBJ2-2	-	-	13	TGTGCCAGTAGTATAGCAGAAACCGGGGAGCTGTTTTTT	CASSIAETGELFF
TRBV3-1/TRBV3-2	TRBJ1-5	-	-	15	TGTGCCAGCAGCCAAGGAGCCTATAGCAATCAGCCCCAGCATTTT	CASSQGAYSNQPQHF
TRBV5-6	TRBJ1-3	-	-	15	TGTGCCAGCAGCTTGAGAGGCCTGGTTGGAAACACCATATATTTT	CASSLRGLVGNTIYF
TRBV9	TRBJ1-5	-	-	15	TGTGCCAGCAGCGTAGCTGGCAGTCCCAATCAGCCCCAGCATTTT	CASSVAGSPNQPQHF
TRBV28	TRBJ1-6	-	-	14	TGTGCCAGCGCCAGTGGGGGGGAGAAATCACCCCTCCACTTT	CASASGGEKSPLHF
TRBV19	TRBJ1-4	-	-	11	TGTGCCAGTAGTGGGGCCGAAAAACTGTTTTTT	CASSGAEKLFF
TRBV3-1/TRBV3-2	TRBJ1-3	-	-	16	TGTGCCAGCAGCCAAGTCGTAGTTAACGGGGGAAACACCATATATTTT	CASSQVVVNGGNTIYF
TRBV5-1	TRBJ2-1	TRBD1	-	15	TGCGCCAGCACCCTGACAGGGGGGGTTTACAATGAGCAGTTCTTC	CASTLTGGVYNEQFF
TRBV19	TRBJ1-1	-	-	13	TGTGCCAGTAGAGCGAGCATGAACACTGAAGCTTTCTTT	CASRASMNTEAFF
TRBV5-1	TRBJ2-3	TRBD1	once	18	TGCGCCAGCAGACACACCGGGACAGGGGTCCTCCGGACAGATACGCAGTATTTT	CASRHTGTGVLRTDTQYF
TRBV23-1	TRBJ1-1	-	few	15	TGCGCCAGCAGTCAAGTCGGAGGGGTTGACACTGAAGCTTTCTTT	CASSQVGGVDTEAFF
TRBV10-2	TRBJ1-5	-	-	15	TGCGCCAGCAGTGACGGCAGGGGATCACTCCAGCCCCAGCATTTT	CASSDGRGSLQPQHF
TRBV7-9	TRBJ2-4	TRBD2	-	17	TGTGCCAGCAGCACCCCCGTGGGGGGGGACTCAAGAAACATTCAGTACTTC	CASSTPVGGDSRNIQYF
TRBV27	TRBJ2-1	-	-	15	TGTGCCAGCAGTCTCGGGTTTTTTTCCTACAATGAGCAGTTCTTC	CASSLGFFSYNEQFF
TRBV6-5	TRBJ1-3	-	-	15	TGTGCCAGCAGTACTGTGTGGAGGGAGGGAAACACCATATATTTT	CASSTVWREGNTIYF
TRBV3-1/TRBV3-2	TRBJ2-5	-	-	16	TGTGCCAGCAGCCAAGATATCGGGGGAGGTCAAGAGACCCAGTACTTC	CASSQDIGGGQETQYF
TRBV7-2	TRBJ1-3	TRBD1	once	15	TGTGCCAGCGGCAACAGGGGAGCCACTGGAAACACCATATATTTT	CASGNRGATGNTIYF
TRBV6-1	TRBJ1-5	-	-	13	TGTGCCAGCAGTGAAACAGGGATTATGCCCCAGCATTTT	CASSETGIMPQHF
TRBV3-1/TRBV3-2	TRBJ1-5	-	-	13	TGTGCCAGCAGCCGGCAGGGCAATCAGCCCCAGCATTTT	CASSRQGNQPQHF
TRBV10-3	TRBJ1-4	-	once	12	TGTGCCATCAGTGGAAACAGAGAAAAACTGTTTTTT	CAISGNREKLFF
TRBV5-4	TRBJ1-2	TRBD1	-	14	TGTGCCAGCAGCTTGTATGGAGGGGGCCTTGGCTACACCTTC	CASSLYGGGLGYTF
TRBV5-1	TRBJ1-4	TRBD1	-	14	TGCGCCAGCTCCGGGACAGGGATTAATGAAAAACTGTTTTTT	CASSGTGINEKLFF
TRBV5-1	TRBJ1-5	-	once	18	TGCGCGTTTTTGTGGGGGGGCGACGACAGGAGAGTTAATCAGCCCCAGCATTTT	CAFLWGGDDRRVNQPQHF
TRBV6-5	TRBJ2-7	-	-	14	TGTGCCAGCAGTTACTCGGAGGGCTCCTACGAGCAGTACTTC	CASSYSEGSYEQYF
TRBV7-8	TRBJ2-5	TRBD2	-	15	TGTGCCAGCAGCTTAGCGGGAGGGCCGGGTGAGACCCAGTACTTC	CASSLAGGPGETQYF
TRBV7-9	TRBJ2-2	-	-	14	TGTGCCAGCAGCATGACAGGGAACACCGGGGAGCTGTTTTTT	CASSMTGNTGELFF
TRBV12-3/TRBV12-4	TRBJ1-1	-	-	11	TGTGCCAGCAGGGGGCCGGAGAGAGCTTTCTTT	CASRGPERAFF
TRBV10-3	TRBJ1-5	TRBD1	-	17	TGTGCCATCAGTGAGACGGCCGGGACAGGGATGGGACAGCCCCAGCATTTT	CAISETAGTGMGQPQHF
TRBV11-2	TRBJ1-3	-	-	15	TGTGCCAGCAGCTTAGACAGGGTACCTGGAAACACCATATATTTT	CASSLDRVPGNTIYF
TRBV30	TRBJ1-5	-	once	13	TGTGCCTGGAGTTCCTCCATGGGCCAGCCCCAGCATTTT	CAWSSSMGQPQHF
TRBV2	TRBJ2-4	-	-	15	TGTGCCAGCAGACAGGGCTGGGTTGCCAAAAACATTCAGTACTTC	CASRQGWVAKNIQYF
TRBV30	TRBJ2-1	-	once	15	TGTGCCTGGAGTGTACAGGGCCACTTCTACAATGAGCAGTTCTTC	CAWSVQGHFYNEQFF
TRBV5-4	TRBJ2-2	-	-	16	TGTGCCAGCAGCTTTGGCGGTTTCTCGAACACCGGGGAGCTGTTTTTT	CASSFGGFSNTGELFF
TRBV24-1	TRBJ2-2	-	few	14	TGTGCCACCAGTGGGAGGGGTAACACCGGGGAGCTGTTTTTT	CATSGRGNTGELFF
TRBV6-2/TRBV6-3	TRBJ1-2	-	-	15	TGTGCCAGCAGTTATGGGCGGGCTGTGAACTATGGCTACACCTTC	CASSYGRAVNYGYTF
TRBV2	TRBJ2-3	TRBD2	-	17	TGTGCCAGCAGTGAAAGGGGACGGGGGGGAGGTACAGATACGCAGTATTTT	CASSERGRGGGTDTQYF
TRBV7-9	TRBJ1-3	-	-	14	TGTGCCAGCAGCTTAGGAGTTCCTGGAAACACCATATATTTT	CASSLGVPGNTIYF
TRBV7-7	TRBJ2-3	-	-	14	TGTGCTAGCAGCTTAACGACTACTACAGATACGCAGTATTTT	CASSLTTTTDTQYF
TRBV20-1	TRBJ2-5	-	-	13	TGCAGTGCTAGTACGTCAGTACAAGAGACCCAGTACTTC	CSASTSVQETQYF
TRBV6-1	TRBJ2-4	-	-	13	TGTGCCAGCAGTGAAGCTTCAGAAAACATTCAGTACTTC	CASSEASENIQYF
TRBV4-2	TRBJ2-2	-	-	15	TGTGCCAGCAGCCAAGAGACAGCGAACACCGGGGAGCTGTTTTTT	CASSQETANTGELFF